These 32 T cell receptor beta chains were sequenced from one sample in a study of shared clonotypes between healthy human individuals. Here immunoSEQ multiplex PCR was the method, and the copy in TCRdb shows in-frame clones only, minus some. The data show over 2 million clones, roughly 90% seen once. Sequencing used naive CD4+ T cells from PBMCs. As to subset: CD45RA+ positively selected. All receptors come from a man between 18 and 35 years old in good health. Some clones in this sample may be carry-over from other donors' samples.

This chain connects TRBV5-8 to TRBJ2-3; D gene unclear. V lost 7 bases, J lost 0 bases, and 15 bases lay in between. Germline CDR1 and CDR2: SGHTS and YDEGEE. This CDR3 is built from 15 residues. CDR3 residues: CASHRPSASTDTQYF. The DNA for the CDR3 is TGTGCCAGCCATCGCCCGAGCGCCAGCACAGATACGCAGTATTTT. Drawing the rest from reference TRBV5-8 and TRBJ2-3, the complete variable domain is EAGVTQSPTHLIKTRGQQATLRCSPISGHTSVYWYQQALGLGLQFLLWYDEGEERNRGNFPPRFSGRQFPNYSSELNVNALELEDSALYLCASHRPSASTDTQYFGPGTRLTVL.

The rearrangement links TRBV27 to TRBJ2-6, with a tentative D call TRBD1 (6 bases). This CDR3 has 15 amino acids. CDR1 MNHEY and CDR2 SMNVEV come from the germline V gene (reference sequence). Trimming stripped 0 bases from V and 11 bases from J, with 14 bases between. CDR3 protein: CASSLSTGRRDVLTF. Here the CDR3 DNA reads TGTGCCAGCAGTTTATCTACAGGGAGACGGGACGTCCTGACTTTC.

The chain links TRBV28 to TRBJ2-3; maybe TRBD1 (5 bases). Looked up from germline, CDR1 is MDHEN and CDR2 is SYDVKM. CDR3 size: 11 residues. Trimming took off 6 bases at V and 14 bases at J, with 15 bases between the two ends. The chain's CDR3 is CASSLTAGMYF. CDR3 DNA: TGTGCCAGCAGCCTCACGGCAGGGATGTATTTT.

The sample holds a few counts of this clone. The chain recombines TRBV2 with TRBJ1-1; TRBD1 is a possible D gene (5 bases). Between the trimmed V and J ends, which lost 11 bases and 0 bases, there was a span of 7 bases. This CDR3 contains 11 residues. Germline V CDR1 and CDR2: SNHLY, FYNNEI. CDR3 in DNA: TGTGCCGACAGAGTGAACACTGAAGCTTTCTTT. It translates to CADRVNTEAFF.

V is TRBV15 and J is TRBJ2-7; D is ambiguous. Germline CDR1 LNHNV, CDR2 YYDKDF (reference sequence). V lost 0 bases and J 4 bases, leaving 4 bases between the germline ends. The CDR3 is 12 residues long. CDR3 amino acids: CATSRDEYEQYF. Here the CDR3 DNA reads TGTGCCACCAGCAGAGATGAGTACGAGCAGTACTTC.

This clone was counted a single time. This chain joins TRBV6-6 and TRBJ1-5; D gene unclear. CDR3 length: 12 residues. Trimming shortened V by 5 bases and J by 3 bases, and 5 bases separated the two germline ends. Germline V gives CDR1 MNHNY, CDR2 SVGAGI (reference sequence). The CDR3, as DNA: TGTGCCAGCAGTCCCGACAATCAGCCCCAGCATTTT. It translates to CASSPDNQPQHF.

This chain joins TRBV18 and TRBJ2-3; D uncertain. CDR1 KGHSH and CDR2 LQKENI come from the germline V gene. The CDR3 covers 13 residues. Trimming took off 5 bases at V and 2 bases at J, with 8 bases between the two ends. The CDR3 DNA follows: TGTGCCAGCTCAATGGACCACACAGATACGCAGTATTTT. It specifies CASSMDHTDTQYF.

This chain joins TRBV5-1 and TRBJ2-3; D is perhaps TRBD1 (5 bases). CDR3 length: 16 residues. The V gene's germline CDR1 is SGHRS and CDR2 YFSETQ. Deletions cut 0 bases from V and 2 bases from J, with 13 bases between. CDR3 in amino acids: CASSLAPLTDTDTQYF. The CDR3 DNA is TGCGCCAGCAGCTTGGCCCCGCTGACAGACACAGATACGCAGTATTTT.

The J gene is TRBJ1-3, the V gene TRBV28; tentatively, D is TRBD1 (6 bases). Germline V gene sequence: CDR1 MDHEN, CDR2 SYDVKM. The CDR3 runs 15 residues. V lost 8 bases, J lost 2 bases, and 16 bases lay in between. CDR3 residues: CASGGTGRPGNTIYF. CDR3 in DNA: TGTGCCAGCGGAGGAACAGGGAGGCCTGGAAACACCATATATTTT.

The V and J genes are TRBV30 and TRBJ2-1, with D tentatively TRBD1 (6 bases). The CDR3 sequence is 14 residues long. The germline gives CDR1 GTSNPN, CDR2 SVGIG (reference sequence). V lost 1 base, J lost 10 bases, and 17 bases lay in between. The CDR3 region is CAWSAGRVRGEQFF. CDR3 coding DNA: TGTGCCTGGAGTGCAGGGCGGGTGAGGGGGGAGCAGTTCTTC.

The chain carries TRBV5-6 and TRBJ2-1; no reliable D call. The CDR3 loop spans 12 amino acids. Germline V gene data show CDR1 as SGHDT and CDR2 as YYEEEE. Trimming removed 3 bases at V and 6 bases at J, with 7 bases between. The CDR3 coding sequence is TGTGCCAGCAGCTGGGGTTCCAATGAGCAGTTCTTC. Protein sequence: CASSWGSNEQFF. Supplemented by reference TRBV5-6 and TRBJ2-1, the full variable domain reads DAGVTQSPTHLIKTRGQQVTLRCSPKSGHDTVSWYQQALGQGPQFIFQYYEEEERQRGNFPDRFSGHQFPNYSSELNVNALLLGDSALYLCASSWGSNEQFFGPGTRLTVL.

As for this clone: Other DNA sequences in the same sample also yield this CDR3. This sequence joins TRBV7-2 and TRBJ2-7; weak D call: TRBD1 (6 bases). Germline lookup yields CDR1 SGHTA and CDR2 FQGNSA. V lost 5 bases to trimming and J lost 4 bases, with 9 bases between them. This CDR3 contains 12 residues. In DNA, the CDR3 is TGTGCCAGCAGCAAACAGGGATACGAGCAGTACTTC. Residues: CASSKQGYEQYF.

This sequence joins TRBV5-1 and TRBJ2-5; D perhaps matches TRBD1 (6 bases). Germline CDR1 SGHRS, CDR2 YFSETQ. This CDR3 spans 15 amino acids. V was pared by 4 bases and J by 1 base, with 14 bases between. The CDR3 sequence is CASSAKDRPQETQYF. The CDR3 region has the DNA TGCGCCAGCAGCGCGAAGGACAGACCCCAAGAGACCCAGTACTTC.

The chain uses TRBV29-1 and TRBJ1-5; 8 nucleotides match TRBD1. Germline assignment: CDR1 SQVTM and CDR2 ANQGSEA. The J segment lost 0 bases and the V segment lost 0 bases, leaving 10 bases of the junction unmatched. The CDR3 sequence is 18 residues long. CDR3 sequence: CSVEEQHGQGHSNQPQHF. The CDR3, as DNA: TGCAGCGTTGAAGAGCAGCATGGACAGGGACATAGCAATCAGCCCCAGCATTTT.

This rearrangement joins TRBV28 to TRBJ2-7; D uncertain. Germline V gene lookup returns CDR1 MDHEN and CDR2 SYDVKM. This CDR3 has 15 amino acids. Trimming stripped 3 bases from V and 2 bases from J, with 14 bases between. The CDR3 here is CASSFGRPPPYEQYF. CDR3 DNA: TGTGCCAGCAGTTTCGGCAGACCCCCGCCCTACGAGCAGTACTTC.

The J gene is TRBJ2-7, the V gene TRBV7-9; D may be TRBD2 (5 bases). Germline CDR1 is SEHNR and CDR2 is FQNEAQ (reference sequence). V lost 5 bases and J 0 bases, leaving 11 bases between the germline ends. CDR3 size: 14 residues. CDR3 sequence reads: CASSRGRGSYEQYF. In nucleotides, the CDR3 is TGTGCCAGCAGCCGCGGTCGGGGCTCCTACGAGCAGTACTTC.

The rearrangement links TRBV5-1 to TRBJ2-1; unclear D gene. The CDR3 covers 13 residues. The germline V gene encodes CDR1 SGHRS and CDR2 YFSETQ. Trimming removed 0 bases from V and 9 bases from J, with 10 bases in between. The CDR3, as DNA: TGCGCCAGCAGCTTGGGAGCTTCCACTGAGCAGTTCTTC. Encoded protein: CASSLGASTEQFF.

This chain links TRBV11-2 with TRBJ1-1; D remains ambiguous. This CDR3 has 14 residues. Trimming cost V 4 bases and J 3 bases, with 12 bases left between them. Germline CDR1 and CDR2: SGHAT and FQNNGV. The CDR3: CASSYVREDTEAFF. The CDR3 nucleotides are TGTGCCAGCAGCTACGTTAGGGAGGACACTGAAGCTTTCTTT.

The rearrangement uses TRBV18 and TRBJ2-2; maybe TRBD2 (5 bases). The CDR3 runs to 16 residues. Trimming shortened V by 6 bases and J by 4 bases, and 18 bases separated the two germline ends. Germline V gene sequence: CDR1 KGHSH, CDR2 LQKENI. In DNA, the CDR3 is TGTGCCAGCTCCCAAAACGGGATAGCCGGCACCGGGGAGCTGTTTTTT. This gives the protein CASSQNGIAGTGELFF.

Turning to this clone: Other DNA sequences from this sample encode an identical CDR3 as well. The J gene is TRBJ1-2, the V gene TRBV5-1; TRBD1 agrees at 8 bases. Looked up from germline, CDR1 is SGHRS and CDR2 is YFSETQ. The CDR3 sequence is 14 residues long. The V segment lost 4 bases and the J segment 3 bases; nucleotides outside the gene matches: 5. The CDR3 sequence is CASSLDRGDYGYTF. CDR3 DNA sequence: TGCGCCAGCAGCCTAGACAGGGGTGACTATGGCTACACCTTC. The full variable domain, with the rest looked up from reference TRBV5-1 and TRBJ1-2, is KAGVTQTPRYLIKTRGQQVTLSCSPISGHRSVSWYQQTPGQGLQFLFEYFSETQRNKGNFPGRFSGRQFSNSRSEMNVSTLELGDSALYLCASSLDRGDYGYTFGSGTRLTVV.

CDR3 sequence (DNA): TGTGCCAGCAGCTGGGACAGCTACGAGCAGTACTTC. As protein: CASSWDSYEQYF. This chain links TRBV11-2 with TRBJ2-7; 7 nucleotides agree with TRBD1. The CDR3 is made up of 12 amino acids. CDR1 and CDR2 (germline): SGHAT, FQNNGV. Trimming took 4 bases from V and 3 from J; bases not matched to a gene: 0.

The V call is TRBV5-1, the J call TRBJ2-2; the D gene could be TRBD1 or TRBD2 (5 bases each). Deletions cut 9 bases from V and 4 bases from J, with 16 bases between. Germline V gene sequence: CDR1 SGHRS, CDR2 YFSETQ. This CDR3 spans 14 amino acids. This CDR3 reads CATREHLATGELFF. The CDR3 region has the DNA TGCGCCACCAGGGAGCATCTAGCCACCGGGGAGCTGTTTTTT. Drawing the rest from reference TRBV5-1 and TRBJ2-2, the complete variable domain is KAGVTQTPRYLIKTRGQQVTLSCSPISGHRSVSWYQQTPGQGLQFLFEYFSETQRNKGNFPGRFSGRQFSNSRSEMNVSTLELGDSALYLCATREHLATGELFFGEGSRLTVL.

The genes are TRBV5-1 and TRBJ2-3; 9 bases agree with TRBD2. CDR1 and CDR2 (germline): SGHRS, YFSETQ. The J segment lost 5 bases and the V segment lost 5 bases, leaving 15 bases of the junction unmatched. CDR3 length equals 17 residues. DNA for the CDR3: TGCGCCAGCAGTCTTAGCGGGAGATTGGGGAGGGAAGATACGCAGTATTTT. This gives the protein CASSLSGRLGREDTQYF.

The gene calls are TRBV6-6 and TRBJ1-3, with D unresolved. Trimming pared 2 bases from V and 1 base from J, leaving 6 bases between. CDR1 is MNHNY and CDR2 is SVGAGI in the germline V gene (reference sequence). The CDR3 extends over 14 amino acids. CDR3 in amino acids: CASSYGLSGNTIYF. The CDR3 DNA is TGTGCCAGCAGTTACGGCTTATCTGGAAACACCATATATTTT.

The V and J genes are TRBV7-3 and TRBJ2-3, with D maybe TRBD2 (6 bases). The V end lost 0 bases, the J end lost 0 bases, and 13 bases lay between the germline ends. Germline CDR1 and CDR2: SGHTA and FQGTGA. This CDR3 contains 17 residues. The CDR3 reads CASSLTAGGTSTDTQYF. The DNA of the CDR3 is TGTGCCAGCAGCTTAACCGCCGGAGGGACTAGCACAGATACGCAGTATTTT.

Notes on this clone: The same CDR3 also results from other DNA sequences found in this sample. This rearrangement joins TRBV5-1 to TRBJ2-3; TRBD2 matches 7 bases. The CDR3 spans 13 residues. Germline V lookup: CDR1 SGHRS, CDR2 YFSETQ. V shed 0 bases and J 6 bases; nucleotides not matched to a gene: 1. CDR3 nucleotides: TGCGCCAGCAGCTTGGACGGGGGGGATACGCAGTATTTT. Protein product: CASSLDGGDTQYF.

This CDR3 is CASSPNTAVGGYTF. The CDR3 DNA reads TGTGCCAGCAGCCCCAACACGGCCGTTGGCGGCTACACCTTC. The chain uses TRBV7-3 and TRBJ1-2; D is uncertain. CDR1 is SGHTA, CDR2 FQGTGA, per germline. V shed 5 bases and J shed 8 bases, with 18 bases lying between them. The CDR3 loop spans 14 amino acids. Filled out from reference TRBV7-3 and TRBJ1-2, the complete variable domain reads GAGVSQTPSNKVTEKGKYVELRCDPISGHTALYWYRQSLGQGPEFLIYFQGTGAADDSGLPNDRFFAVRPEGSVSTLKIQRTERGDSAVYLCASSPNTAVGGYTFGSGTRLTVV.

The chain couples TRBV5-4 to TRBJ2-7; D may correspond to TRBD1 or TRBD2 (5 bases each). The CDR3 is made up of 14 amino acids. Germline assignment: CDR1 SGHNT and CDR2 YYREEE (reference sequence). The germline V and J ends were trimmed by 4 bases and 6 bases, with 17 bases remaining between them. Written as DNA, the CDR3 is TGTGCCAGCAGCAGAAGGGACCCTCAGGCCGAGCAGTACTTC. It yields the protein CASSRRDPQAEQYF.

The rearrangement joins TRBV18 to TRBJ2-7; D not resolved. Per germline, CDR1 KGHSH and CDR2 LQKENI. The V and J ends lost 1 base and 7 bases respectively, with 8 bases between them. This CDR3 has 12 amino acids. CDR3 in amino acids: CASSPQGIEQYF. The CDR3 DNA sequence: TGTGCCAGCTCACCACAAGGGATAGAGCAGTACTTC.

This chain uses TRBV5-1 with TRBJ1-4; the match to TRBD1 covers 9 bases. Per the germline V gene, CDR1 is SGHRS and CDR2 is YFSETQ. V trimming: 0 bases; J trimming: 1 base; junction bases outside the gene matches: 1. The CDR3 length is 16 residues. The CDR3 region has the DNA TGCGCCAGCAGCTTGGCGGGACAGGGAACTAATGAAAAACTGTTTTTT. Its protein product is CASSLAGQGTNEKLFF. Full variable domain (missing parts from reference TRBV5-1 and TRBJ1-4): KAGVTQTPRYLIKTRGQQVTLSCSPISGHRSVSWYQQTPGQGLQFLFEYFSETQRNKGNFPGRFSGRQFSNSRSEMNVSTLELGDSALYLCASSLAGQGTNEKLFFGSGTQLSVL.

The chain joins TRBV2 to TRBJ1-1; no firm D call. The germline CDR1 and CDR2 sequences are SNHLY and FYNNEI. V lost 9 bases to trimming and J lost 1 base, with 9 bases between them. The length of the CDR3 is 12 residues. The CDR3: CASWGGNTEAFF. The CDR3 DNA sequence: TGTGCCAGTTGGGGAGGGAACACTGAAGCTTTCTTT.

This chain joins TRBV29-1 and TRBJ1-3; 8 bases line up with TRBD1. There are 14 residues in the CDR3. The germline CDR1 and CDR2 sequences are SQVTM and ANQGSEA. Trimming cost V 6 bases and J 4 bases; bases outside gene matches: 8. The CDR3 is CSVQTGGAGNTIYF. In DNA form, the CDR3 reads TGCAGCGTACAAACAGGGGGAGCGGGAAACACCATATATTTT.